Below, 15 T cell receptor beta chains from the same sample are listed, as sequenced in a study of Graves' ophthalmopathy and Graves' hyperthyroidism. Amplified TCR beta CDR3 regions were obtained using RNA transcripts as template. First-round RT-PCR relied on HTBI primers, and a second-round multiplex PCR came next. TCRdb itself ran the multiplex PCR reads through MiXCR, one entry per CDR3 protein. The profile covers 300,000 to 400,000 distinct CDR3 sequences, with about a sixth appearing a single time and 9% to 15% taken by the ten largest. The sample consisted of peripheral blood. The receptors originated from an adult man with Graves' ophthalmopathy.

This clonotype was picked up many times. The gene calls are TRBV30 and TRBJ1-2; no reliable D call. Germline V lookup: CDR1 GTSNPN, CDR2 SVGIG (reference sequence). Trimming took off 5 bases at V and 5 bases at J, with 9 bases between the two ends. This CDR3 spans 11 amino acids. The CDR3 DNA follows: TGTGCCTGGGGGCCCGAATATGGCTACACCTTC. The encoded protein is CAWGPEYGYTF.

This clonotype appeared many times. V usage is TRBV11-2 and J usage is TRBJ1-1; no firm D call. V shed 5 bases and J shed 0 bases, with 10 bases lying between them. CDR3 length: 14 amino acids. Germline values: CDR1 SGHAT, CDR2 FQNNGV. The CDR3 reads CASSLRALNTEAFF. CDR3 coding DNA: TGTGCCAGCAGCCTACGGGCGTTGAACACTGAAGCTTTCTTT. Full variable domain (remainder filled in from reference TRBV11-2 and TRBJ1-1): EAGVAQSPRYKIIEKRQSVAFWCNPISGHATLYWYQQILGQGPKLLIQFQNNGVVDDSQLPKDRFSAERLKGVDSTLKIQPAKLEDSAVYLCASSLRALNTEAFFGQGTRLTVV.

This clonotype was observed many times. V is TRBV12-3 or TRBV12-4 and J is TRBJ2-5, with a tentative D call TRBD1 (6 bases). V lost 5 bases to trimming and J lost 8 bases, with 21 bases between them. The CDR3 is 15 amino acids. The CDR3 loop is CASSPWDKLKETQYF. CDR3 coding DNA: TGTGCCAGCAGTCCCTGGGACAAGCTCAAGGAAACCCAGTACTTC.

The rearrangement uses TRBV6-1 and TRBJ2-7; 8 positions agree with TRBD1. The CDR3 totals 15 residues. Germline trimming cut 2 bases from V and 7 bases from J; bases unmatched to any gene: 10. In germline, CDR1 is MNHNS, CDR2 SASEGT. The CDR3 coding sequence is TGTGCCAGCAGTGAACCGGTGACAGGGGTCTCGGAGCAGTACTTC. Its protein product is CASSEPVTGVSEQYF.

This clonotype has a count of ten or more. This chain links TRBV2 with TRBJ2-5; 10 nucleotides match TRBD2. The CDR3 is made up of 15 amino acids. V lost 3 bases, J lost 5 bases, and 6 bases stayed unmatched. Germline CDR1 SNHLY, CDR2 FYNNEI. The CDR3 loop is CASSDSSGGGETQYF. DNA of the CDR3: TGTGCCAGCAGTGACTCTAGCGGGGGCGGGGAGACCCAGTACTTC.

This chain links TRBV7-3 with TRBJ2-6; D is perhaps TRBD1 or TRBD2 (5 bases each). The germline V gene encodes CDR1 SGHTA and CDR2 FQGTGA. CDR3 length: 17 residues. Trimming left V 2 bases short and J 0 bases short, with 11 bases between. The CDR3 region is CASSLGGPSSGANVLTF. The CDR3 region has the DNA TGTGCCAGCAGCTTAGGGGGTCCAAGCTCTGGGGCCAACGTCCTGACTTTC.

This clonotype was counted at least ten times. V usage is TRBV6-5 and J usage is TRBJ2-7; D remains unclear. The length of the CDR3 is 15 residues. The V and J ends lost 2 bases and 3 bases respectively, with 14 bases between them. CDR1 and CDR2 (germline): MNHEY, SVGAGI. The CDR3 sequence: CASSYDLSPNYEQYF. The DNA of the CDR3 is TGTGCCAGCAGTTACGACTTATCCCCTAACTACGAGCAGTACTTC.

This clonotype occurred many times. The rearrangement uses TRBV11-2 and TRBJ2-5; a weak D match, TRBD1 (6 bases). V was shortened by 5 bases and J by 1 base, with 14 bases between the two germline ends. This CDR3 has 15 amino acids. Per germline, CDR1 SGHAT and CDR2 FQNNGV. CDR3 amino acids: CASSPGRGGQETQYF. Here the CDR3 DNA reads TGTGCCAGCAGCCCCGGCAGGGGTGGCCAAGAGACCCAGTACTTC.

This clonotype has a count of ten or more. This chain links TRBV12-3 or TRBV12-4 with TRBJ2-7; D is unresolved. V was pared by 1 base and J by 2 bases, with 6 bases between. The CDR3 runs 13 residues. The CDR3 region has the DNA TGTGCCAGCAGTTTAGGGCTTACCTACGAGCAGTACTTC. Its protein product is CASSLGLTYEQYF.

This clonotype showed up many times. The CDR3 loop is CSAPGTGSYGYTF. The CDR3 DNA sequence: TGCAGTGCTCCAGGGACAGGTTCCTATGGCTACACCTTC. The chain carries TRBV20-1 and TRBJ1-2, with TRBD1 identical over 8 bases. Germline assignment: CDR1 DFQATT and CDR2 SNEGSKA (reference sequence). The J segment lost 4 bases and the V segment lost 5 bases, leaving 6 bases of the junction unmatched. There are 13 residues in the CDR3.

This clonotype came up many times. Here the CDR3 reads CSSYRGGTEAFF. CDR3 DNA sequence: TGCAGCTCTTACAGGGGTGGCACTGAAGCTTTCTTT. V and J are TRBV29-1 and TRBJ1-1, with TRBD1 identical over 7 bases. The CDR3 loop spans 12 amino acids. Germline-derived CDR1 and CDR2 are SQVTM and ANQGSEA. V lost 8 bases, J lost 4 bases, and 7 bases stayed unmatched. Combining the CDR3 with reference TRBV29-1 and TRBJ1-1 gives the whole variable domain SAVISQKPSRDICQRGTSLTIQCQVDSQVTMMFWYRQQPGQSLTLIATANQGSEATYESGFVIDKFPISRPNLTFSTLTVSNMSPEDSSIYLCSSYRGGTEAFFGQGTRLTVV.

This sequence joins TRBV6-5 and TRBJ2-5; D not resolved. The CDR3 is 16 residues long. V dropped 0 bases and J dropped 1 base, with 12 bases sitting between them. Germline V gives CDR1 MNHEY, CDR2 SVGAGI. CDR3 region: CASSYSNRALQETQYF. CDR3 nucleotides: TGTGCCAGCAGTTACTCGAACCGGGCCCTCCAAGAGACCCAGTACTTC.

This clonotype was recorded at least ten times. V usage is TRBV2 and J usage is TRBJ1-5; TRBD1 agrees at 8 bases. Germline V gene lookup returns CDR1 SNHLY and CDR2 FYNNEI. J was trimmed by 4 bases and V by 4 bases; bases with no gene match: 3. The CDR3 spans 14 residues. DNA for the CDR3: TGTGCCAGCAGTGGGAACAGGGGGAATCAGCCCCAGCATTTT. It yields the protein CASSGNRGNQPQHF. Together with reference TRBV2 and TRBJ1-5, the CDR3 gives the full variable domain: EPEVTQTPSHQVTQMGQEVILRCVPISNHLYFYWYRQILGQKVEFLVSFYNNEISEKSEIFDDQFSVERPDGSNFTLKIRSTKLEDSAMYFCASSGNRGNQPQHFGDGTRLSIL.

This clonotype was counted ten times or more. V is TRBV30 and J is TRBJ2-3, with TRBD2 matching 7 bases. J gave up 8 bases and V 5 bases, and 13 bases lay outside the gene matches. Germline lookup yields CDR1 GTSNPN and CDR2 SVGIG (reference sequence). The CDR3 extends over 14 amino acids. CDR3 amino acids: CAWSRSGEGGTQYF. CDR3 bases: TGTGCCTGGTCCCGAAGCGGGGAAGGTGGTACGCAGTATTTT. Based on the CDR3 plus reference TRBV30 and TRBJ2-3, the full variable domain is SQTIHQWPATLVQPVGSPLSLECTVEGTSNPNLYWYRQAAGRGLQLLFYSVGIGQISSEVPQNLSASRPQDRQFILSSKKLLLSDSGFYLCAWSRSGEGGTQYFGPGTRLTVL.

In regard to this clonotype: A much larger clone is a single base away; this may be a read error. The CDR3: CTSSLGPWKNQPQHF. The CDR3 nucleotides read TGTACCAGCAGCTTAGGTCCGTGGAAAAATCAGCCCCAGCATTTT. The chain combines TRBV13 with TRBJ1-5; D not resolved. The CDR3 extends over 15 amino acids. Germline V lookup: CDR1 PRHDT, CDR2 FYEKMQ (reference sequence).